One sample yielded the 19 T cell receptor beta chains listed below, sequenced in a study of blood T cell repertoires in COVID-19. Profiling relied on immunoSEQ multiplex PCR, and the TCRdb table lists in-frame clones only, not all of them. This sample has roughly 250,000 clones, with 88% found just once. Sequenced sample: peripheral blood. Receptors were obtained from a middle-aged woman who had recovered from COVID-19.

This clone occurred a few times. CDR3 residues: CASSLAGGGRFDEQFF. The CDR3 DNA reads as TGCGCCAGCAGCTTGGCCGGGGGCGGGAGGTTCGATGAGCAGTTCTTC. V gene TRBV5-1 combines with J gene TRBJ2-1, with 8 nucleotides matching TRBD2. Germline-derived CDR1 and CDR2 are SGHRS and YFSETQ. This CDR3 has 16 amino acids. V shed 0 bases and J 8 bases; nucleotides not matched to a gene: 10.

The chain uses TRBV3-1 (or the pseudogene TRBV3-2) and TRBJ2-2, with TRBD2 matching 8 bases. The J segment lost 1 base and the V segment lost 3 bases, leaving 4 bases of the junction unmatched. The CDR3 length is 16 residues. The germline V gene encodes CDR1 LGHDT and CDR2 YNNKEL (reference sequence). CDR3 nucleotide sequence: TGTGCCAGCAGCCACCTTAGCGGGGAGAACACCGGGGAGCTGTTTTTT. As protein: CASSHLSGENTGELFF.

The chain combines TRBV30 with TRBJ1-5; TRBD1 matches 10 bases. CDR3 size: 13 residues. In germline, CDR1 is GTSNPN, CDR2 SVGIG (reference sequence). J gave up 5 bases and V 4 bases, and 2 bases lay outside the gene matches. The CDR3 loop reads CAWKGTGDQPQHF. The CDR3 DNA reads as TGTGCCTGGAAGGGGACAGGGGATCAGCCCCAGCATTTT.

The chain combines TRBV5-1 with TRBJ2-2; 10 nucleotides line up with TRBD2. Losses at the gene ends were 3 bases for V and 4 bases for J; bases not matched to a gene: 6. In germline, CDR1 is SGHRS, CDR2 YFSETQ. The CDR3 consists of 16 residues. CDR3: CASSYFSGRGTGELFF. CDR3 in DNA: TGCGCCAGCAGCTATTTCAGCGGGAGGGGCACCGGGGAGCTGTTTTTT.

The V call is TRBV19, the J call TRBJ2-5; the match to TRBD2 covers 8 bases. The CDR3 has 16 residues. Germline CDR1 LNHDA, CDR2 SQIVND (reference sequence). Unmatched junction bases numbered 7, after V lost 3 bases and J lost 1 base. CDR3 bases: TGTGCCAGTAGTATCGGGGGGGCCCCTATCCAAGAGACCCAGTACTTC. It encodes CASSIGGAPIQETQYF.

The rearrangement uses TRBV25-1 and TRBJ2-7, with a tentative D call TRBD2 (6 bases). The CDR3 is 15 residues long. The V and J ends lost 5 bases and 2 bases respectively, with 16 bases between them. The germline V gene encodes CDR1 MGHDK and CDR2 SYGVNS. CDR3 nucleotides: TGTGCCAGCAGTTCCCTTACGGGGGAGCCCTACGAGCAGTACTTC. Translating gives CASSSLTGEPYEQYF.

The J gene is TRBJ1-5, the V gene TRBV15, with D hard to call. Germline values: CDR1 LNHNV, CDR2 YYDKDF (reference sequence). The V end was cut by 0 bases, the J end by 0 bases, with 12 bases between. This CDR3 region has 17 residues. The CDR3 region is CATSRDPREPSNQPQHF. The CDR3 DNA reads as TGTGCCACCAGCAGAGATCCACGGGAGCCTAGCAATCAGCCCCAGCATTTT.

CDR3 bases: TGTGCCAGCAGTTACTCGGCTAGCGGGCGCTACAATGAGCAGTTCTTC. Residues: CASSYSASGRYNEQFF. The V and J genes are TRBV6-5 and TRBJ2-1; 8 bases fit TRBD2. Per germline, CDR1 MNHEY and CDR2 SVGAGI. The junction had 4 bases not matched to a gene; V was cut back by 0 bases and J by 3 bases. The CDR3 has 16 residues.

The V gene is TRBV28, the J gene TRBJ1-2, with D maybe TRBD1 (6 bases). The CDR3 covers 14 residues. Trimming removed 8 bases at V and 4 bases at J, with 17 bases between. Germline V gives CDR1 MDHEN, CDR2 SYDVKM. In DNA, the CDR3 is TGTGCCAGCCGGTTCCACAGGGTTGGCTATGGCTACACCTTC. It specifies CASRFHRVGYGYTF.

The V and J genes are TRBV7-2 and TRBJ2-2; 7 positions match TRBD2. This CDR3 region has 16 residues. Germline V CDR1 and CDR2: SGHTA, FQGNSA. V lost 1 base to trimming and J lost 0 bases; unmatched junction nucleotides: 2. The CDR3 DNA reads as TGTGCCAGCAGCTTAGGAGCGGGGACGAACACCGGGGAGCTGTTTTTT. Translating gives CASSLGAGTNTGELFF. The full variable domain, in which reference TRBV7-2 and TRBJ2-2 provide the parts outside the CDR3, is GAGVSQSPSNKVTEKGKDVELRCDPISGHTALYWYRQSLGQGLEFLIYFQGNSAPDKSGLPSDRFSAERTGGSVSTLTIQRTQQEDSAVYLCASSLGAGTNTGELFFGEGSRLTVL.

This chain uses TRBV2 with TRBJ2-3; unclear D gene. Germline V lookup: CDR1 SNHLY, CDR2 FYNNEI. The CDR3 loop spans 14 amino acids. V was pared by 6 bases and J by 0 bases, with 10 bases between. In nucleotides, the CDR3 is TGTGCCAGCAGGGCAGGCTCTAGCACAGATACGCAGTATTTT. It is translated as CASRAGSSTDTQYF.

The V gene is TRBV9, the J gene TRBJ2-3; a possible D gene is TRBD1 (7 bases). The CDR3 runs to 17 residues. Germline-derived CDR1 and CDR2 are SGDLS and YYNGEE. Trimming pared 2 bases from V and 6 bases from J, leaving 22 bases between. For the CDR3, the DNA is TGTGCCAGCAGCGTGGCCGGGACTCAGGGGGGAGCGGATACGCAGTATTTT. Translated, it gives CASSVAGTQGGADTQYF.

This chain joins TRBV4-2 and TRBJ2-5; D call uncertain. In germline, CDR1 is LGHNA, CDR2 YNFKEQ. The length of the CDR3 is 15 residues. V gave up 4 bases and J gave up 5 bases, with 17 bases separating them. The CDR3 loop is CASSPLTPGDETQYF. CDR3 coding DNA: TGTGCCAGCAGCCCCCTCACCCCGGGTGACGAGACCCAGTACTTC.

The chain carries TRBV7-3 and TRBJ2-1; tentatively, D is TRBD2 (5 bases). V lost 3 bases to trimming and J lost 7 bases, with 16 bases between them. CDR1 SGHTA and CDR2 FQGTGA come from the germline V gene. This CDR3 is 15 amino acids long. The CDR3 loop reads CASSFYRTQPNEQFF. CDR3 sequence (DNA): TGTGCCAGCAGCTTCTATCGGACTCAACCTAATGAGCAGTTCTTC.

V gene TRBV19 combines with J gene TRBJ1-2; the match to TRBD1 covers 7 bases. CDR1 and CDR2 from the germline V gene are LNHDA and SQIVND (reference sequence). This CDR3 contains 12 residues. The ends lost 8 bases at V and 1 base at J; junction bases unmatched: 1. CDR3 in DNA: TGTGCCAGTCGGGACAGTAACTATGGCTACACCTTC. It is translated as CASRDSNYGYTF.

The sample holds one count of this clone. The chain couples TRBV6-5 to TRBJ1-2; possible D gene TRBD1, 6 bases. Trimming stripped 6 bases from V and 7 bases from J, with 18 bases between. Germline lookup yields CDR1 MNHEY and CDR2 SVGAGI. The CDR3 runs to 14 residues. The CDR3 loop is CASSPRVGALGYTF. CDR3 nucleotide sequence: TGTGCCAGCAGCCCCAGGGTGGGGGCACTTGGCTACACCTTC.

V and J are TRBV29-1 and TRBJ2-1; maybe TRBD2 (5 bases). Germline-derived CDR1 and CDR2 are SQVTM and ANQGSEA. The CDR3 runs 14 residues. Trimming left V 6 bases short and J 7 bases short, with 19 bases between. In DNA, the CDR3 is TGCAGCGTCTCCTGGGGTCGGGGTTTAAATGAGCAGTTCTTC. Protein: CSVSWGRGLNEQFF.

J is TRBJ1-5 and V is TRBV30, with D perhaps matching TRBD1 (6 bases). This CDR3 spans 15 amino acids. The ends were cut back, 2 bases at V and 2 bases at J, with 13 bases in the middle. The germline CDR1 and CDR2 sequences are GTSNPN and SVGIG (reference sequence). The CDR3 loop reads CAWSPRQGRNQPQHF. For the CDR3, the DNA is TGTGCCTGGAGTCCCCGGCAGGGGCGCAATCAGCCCCAGCATTTT.

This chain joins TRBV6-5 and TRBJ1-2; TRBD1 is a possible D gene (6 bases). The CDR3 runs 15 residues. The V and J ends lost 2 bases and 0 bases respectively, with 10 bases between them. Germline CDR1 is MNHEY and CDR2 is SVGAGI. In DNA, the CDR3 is TGTGCCAGCAGTTACCCACAGGGAGCTAACTATGGCTACACCTTC. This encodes CASSYPQGANYGYTF.